A single sample is the source of the 17 T cell receptor beta chains below, sequenced in a study of cytomegalovirus exposure and HLA in healthy donors. Primers for the PCR totalled 60 Vbeta and 13 Jbeta. Sequencing was performed with immunoSEQ multiplex PCR; in TCRdb, only in-frame clones are kept and a portion is missing. The sample shows 75,000 to 95,000 clones, over 60% of them seen only once. Sequencing used PBMCs. Source of these receptors: a woman aged 40-49 years in good health and CMV-seropositive.

The chain recombines TRBV28 with TRBJ1-2; 9 nucleotides agree with TRBD1. Germline assignment: CDR1 MDHEN and CDR2 SYDVKM. CDR3 length: 15 residues. J lost 4 bases, V lost 5 bases, and 8 bases had no gene match. CDR3 DNA sequence: TGTGCCAGCAGTACACAGGGGGCGCTGGGCTATGGCTACACCTTC. Its protein is CASSTQGALGYGYTF.

The chain joins TRBV29-1 to TRBJ1-2; D possibly corresponds to TRBD1 (6 bases). The CDR3 spans 12 residues. Trimming left V 5 bases short and J 7 bases short, with 14 bases between. Germline-derived CDR1 and CDR2 are SQVTM and ANQGSEA. The DNA of the CDR3 is TGCAGCGTTCCAACAGGGTTACCTGGCTACACCTTC. Translated: CSVPTGLPGYTF. The variable domain in full, completed from reference TRBV29-1 and TRBJ1-2, reads SAVISQKPSRDICQRGTSLTIQCQVDSQVTMMFWYRQQPGQSLTLIATANQGSEATYESGFVIDKFPISRPNLTFSTLTVSNMSPEDSSIYLCSVPTGLPGYTFGSGTRLTVV.

A single count supports this clone. This chain connects TRBV29-1 to TRBJ2-7, with 15 positions matching TRBD2. J was trimmed by 7 bases and V by 7 bases; bases with no gene match: 5. CDR3 length equals 13 residues. CDR1 is SQVTM, CDR2 ANQGSEA, per germline. CDR3 DNA sequence: TGCAGCGGGACTAGCGGGAGGGCCGGGGAGCAGTACTTC. Encoded protein: CSGTSGRAGEQYF.

The rearrangement links TRBV4-1 to TRBJ2-7; tentative D call: TRBD2 (6 bases). The CDR3 length is 15 residues. Germline V gene data show CDR1 as MGHRA and CDR2 as YSYEKL. Trimming removed 4 bases at V and 3 bases at J, with 16 bases between. The CDR3 reads CASSLSGGSNYEQYF. The CDR3 region has the DNA TGCGCCAGCAGCCTCTCTGGGGGGTCGAACTACGAGCAGTACTTC.

The genes are TRBV7-6 and TRBJ1-1; no firm D call. Germline CDR1 reads SGHVS; CDR2 reads FNYEAQ. The CDR3 length is 13 residues. Trimming shortened V by 5 bases and J by 1 base, and 8 bases separated the two germline ends. The CDR3 sequence is CASSQNRNTEAFF. The CDR3 bases are TGTGCCAGCAGCCAAAACAGGAACACTGAAGCTTTCTTT.

The chain employs TRBV5-1 and TRBJ1-5; D is perhaps TRBD1 (5 bases). V was cut by 2 bases and J by 6 bases, with 12 bases left in between. Germline CDR1 is SGHRS and CDR2 is YFSETQ. CDR3 length equals 14 residues. The CDR3 region has the DNA TGCGCCAGCAGCTTAGAAGGGGTTGCTCAGCCCCAGCATTTT. It yields the protein CASSLEGVAQPQHF.

The chain has TRBV19 and TRBJ2-4; TRBD1 might be the D (5 bases). The CDR3 totals 15 residues. V lost 4 bases and J 3 bases, leaving 13 bases between the germline ends. Germline CDR1 and CDR2: LNHDA and SQIVND (reference sequence). The CDR3, as DNA: TGTGCCAGTAGTAGTCAGGGAATGGGCAAAAACATTCAGTACTTC. Its translation is CASSSQGMGKNIQYF.

This chain uses TRBV7-8 with TRBJ2-7; 7 bases match TRBD1. The CDR3 sequence is 15 residues long. Germline CDR1 and CDR2: SGHVS and FQNEAQ. Trimming cost V 5 bases and J 4 bases; bases outside gene matches: 11. The DNA of the CDR3 is TGTGCCAGCAGCAGCGCGACAGGGAAAACGTACGAGCAGTACTTC. It specifies CASSSATGKTYEQYF.

The chain employs TRBV7-2 and TRBJ2-5; a weak D match, TRBD1 (6 bases). The J call could be wrong; TRBJ2-7 is a better fit for the DNA end. The CDR3 has 15 amino acids. In germline, CDR1 is SGHTA, CDR2 FQGNSA. CDR3 bases: TGTGCCAGCAGCTTGATCACGAGACAGGCGGGCGAGCAGTACTTC. It translates to CASSLITRQAGEQYF.

There are a few counts of this clone. V gene TRBV19 combines with J gene TRBJ1-1; D gene unclear. Germline V gene sequence: CDR1 LNHDA, CDR2 SQIVND (reference sequence). V lost 7 bases to trimming and J lost 1 base, with 16 bases between them. CDR3 size: 15 residues. The CDR3: CASTLGSRQNTEAFF. Written as DNA, the CDR3 is TGTGCCAGTACCTTAGGTAGTAGACAGAACACTGAAGCTTTCTTT.

The chain recombines TRBV6-1 with TRBJ2-7; the D gene is possibly TRBD1 (6 bases). Germline-derived CDR1 and CDR2 are MNHNS and SASEGT. CDR3 length equals 15 residues. V lost 2 bases and J lost 2, with 13 bases in between. CDR3 in amino acids: CASSETGSSTYEQYF. In nucleotides, the CDR3 is TGTGCCAGCAGTGAAACAGGGTCGTCTACCTACGAGCAGTACTTC.

The DNA of the CDR3 is TGTGCCAGCAGCGTAGAGGGGTGGAACACTGAAGCTTTCTTT. This translates into CASSVEGWNTEAFF. V gene TRBV9 combines with J gene TRBJ1-1, with D perhaps matching TRBD1 (5 bases). This CDR3 spans 14 amino acids. Germline V gives CDR1 SGDLS, CDR2 YYNGEE. Trimming removed 0 bases from V and 1 base from J, with 7 bases in between.

A note on this clone: Sequence at one end of the junction differs from germline and may be a read error. This chain uses TRBV7-9 with TRBJ1-1; the D gene is possibly TRBD1 (6 bases). Germline CDR1 reads SEHNR; CDR2 reads FQNEAQ (reference sequence). This CDR3 has 15 residues. CDR3 DNA: TGTTCCAGCAGCTTAGGGGGGGGACTGAACACTGAAGCTTTCTTT. This translates into CSSSLGGGLNTEAFF. The full variable domain, rest sourced from reference TRBV7-9 and TRBJ1-1, is DTGVSQNPRHKITKRGQNVTFRCDPISEHNRLYWYRQTLGQGPEFLTYFQNEAQLEKSRLLSDRFSAERPKGSFSTLEIQRTEQGDSAMYLCSSSLGGGLNTEAFFGQGTRLTVV.

The J gene is TRBJ2-1, the V gene TRBV27, with 7 bases identical to TRBD2. The CDR3 runs 15 residues. With V trimmed by 5 bases and J by 7 bases, 11 bases remained unmatched. CDR1 and CDR2 from the germline V gene are MNHEY and SMNVEV (reference sequence). The CDR3 here is CASSEVAGRRNEQFF. CDR3 in DNA: TGTGCCAGCAGTGAGGTAGCGGGCCGTCGTAATGAGCAGTTCTTC.

This sequence joins TRBV6-5 and TRBJ2-7; 10 nucleotides line up with TRBD2. The length of the CDR3 is 15 residues. The J segment lost 4 bases and the V segment lost 6 bases, leaving 9 bases of the junction unmatched. The germline gives CDR1 MNHEY, CDR2 SVGAGI. The CDR3 is CASSLAGGPIYEQYF. The CDR3 DNA is TGTGCCAGCAGCTTAGCGGGAGGCCCTATTTACGAGCAGTACTTC.

There are a few counts of this clone. DNA of the CDR3: TGTGCCAGCAGTTCCACCGGACAGGGGGCGACCTATGGCTACACCTTC. Translating it yields CASSSTGQGATYGYTF. The V gene is TRBV28, the J gene TRBJ1-2; 11 bases agree with TRBD1. Germline assignment: CDR1 MDHEN and CDR2 SYDVKM. Trimming took 4 bases from V and 4 from J; bases not matched to a gene: 8. The CDR3 has 16 amino acids.

This chain connects TRBV2 to TRBJ1-4, with D maybe TRBD1 (5 bases). Germline V gene data show CDR1 as SNHLY and CDR2 as FYNNEI. The CDR3 totals 15 residues. With 4 bases removed from V and 6 bases from J, the gap between germline ends came to 15 bases. In DNA form, the CDR3 reads TGTGCCAGCAGTGGGTCAGGGCGACCCCATGAAAAACTGTTTTTT. This sequence encodes CASSGSGRPHEKLFF.